These 30 T cell receptor beta chains were sequenced from one sample in a study of cytomegalovirus exposure and HLA in healthy donors. Use of 60 Vbeta and 13 Jbeta primers characterized the PCR. The repertoire was sequenced with immunoSEQ multiplex PCR; TCRdb's copy has only in-frame clones and lacks some. The sample includes approximately 130,000 clones, about 81% of them seen just once. The specimen sequenced was PBMCs. The receptors here all came from a woman aged 50 to 65 in good health and CMV-seropositive.

CDR3 in amino acids: CASSRQPNTGELFF. The CDR3 bases are TGTGCCAGTAGTAGACAGCCTAACACCGGGGAGCTGTTTTTT. The chain carries TRBV19 and TRBJ2-2; perhaps TRBD1 as D (5 bases). Germline lookup yields CDR1 LNHDA and CDR2 SQIVND (reference sequence). V shed 4 bases and J shed 2 bases, with 8 bases lying between them. The CDR3 contains 14 residues.

This chain links TRBV4-1 with TRBJ2-7, with 12 bases matching TRBD2. Unmatched junction bases numbered 10, after V lost 3 bases and J lost 4 bases. The CDR3 runs to 17 residues. Germline V CDR1 and CDR2: MGHRA, YSYEKL. CDR3 in DNA: TGCGCCAGCAGCCACCCAGCTGGACTAGCGGGATCTTACGAGCAGTACTTC. It encodes CASSHPAGLAGSYEQYF.

This chain joins TRBV7-2 and TRBJ1-1, with 7 bases that match TRBD1. The germline V gene encodes CDR1 SGHTA and CDR2 FQGNSA. The V gene end was trimmed by 4 bases and the J gene end by 3 bases; junction bases not matched to a gene: 5. The CDR3 extends over 14 amino acids. CDR3 in amino acids: CASSSQGWDTEAFF. As DNA, the CDR3 is TGTGCCAGCAGCTCACAGGGGTGGGACACTGAAGCTTTCTTT.

This clone was seen just once. For the CDR3, the DNA is TGCAGCGTGAGACAATCCGCTAATTCACCCCTCCACTTT. As protein: CSVRQSANSPLHF. This rearrangement joins TRBV29-1 to TRBJ1-6; D not certain. CDR3 length equals 13 residues. V lost 6 bases, J lost 6 bases, and 12 bases lay in between. The germline V gene has CDR1 SQVTM and CDR2 ANQGSEA.

The chain is built from TRBV27 and TRBJ1-5; 9 bases match TRBD1. V gave up 4 bases and J gave up 6 bases; unmatched junction bases: 1. CDR1 is MNHEY, CDR2 SMNVEV, per germline (reference sequence). The CDR3 runs to 13 residues. CDR3 loop: CASSWTGVQPQHF. CDR3 coding DNA: TGTGCCAGCAGTTGGACAGGGGTTCAGCCCCAGCATTTT.

V gene TRBV19 combines with J gene TRBJ2-4; possibly TRBD2 for D (6 bases). Germline loops: CDR1 LNHDA, CDR2 SQIVND (reference sequence). This CDR3 is built from 17 residues. V lost 5 bases and J 0 bases, leaving 17 bases between the germline ends. CDR3 DNA sequence: TGTGCCAGTAGTCTTTTTCGGGCGGGGTTAGCCAAAAACATTCAGTACTTC. Amino acid sequence: CASSLFRAGLAKNIQYF.

The rearrangement uses TRBV11-3 and TRBJ2-7, with 8 bases fitting TRBD2. V lost 5 bases to trimming and J lost 4 bases; unmatched junction nucleotides: 4. From germline, CDR1 is SGHNT and CDR2 YENEEA. CDR3 size: 13 residues. DNA of the CDR3: TGTGCCAGCAGCGAGGGACTAGGTTACGAGCAGTACTTC. It translates to CASSEGLGYEQYF. The complete variable domain, with remaining parts taken from reference TRBV11-3 and TRBJ2-7, reads EAGVVQSPRYKIIEKKQPVAFWCNPISGHNTLYWYLQNLGQGPELLIRYENEEAVDDSQLPKDRFSAERLKGVDSTLKIQPAELGDSAVYLCASSEGLGYEQYFGPGTRLTVT.

The chain couples TRBV27 to TRBJ2-1; 8 nucleotides match TRBD1. Per germline, CDR1 MNHEY and CDR2 SMNVEV (reference sequence). V dropped 5 bases and J dropped 4; count of bases not matched to a gene: 1. This CDR3 has 13 amino acids. The CDR3: CASSDRGYNEQFF. The CDR3 bases are TGTGCCAGCAGTGACAGGGGATACAATGAGCAGTTCTTC.

The rearrangement links TRBV4-1 to TRBJ1-3, with 8 bases matching TRBD1. CDR1 is MGHRA, CDR2 YSYEKL, per germline. CDR3 length: 19 residues. V gave up 1 base and J gave up 0 bases; unmatched junction bases: 11. The CDR3 DNA reads TGCGCCAGCAGCCAAGTAGGGCTGGGACAGGCGACCTCTGGAAACACCATATATTTT. Residues: CASSQVGLGQATSGNTIYF.

This rearrangement joins TRBV2 to TRBJ1-5, with D unresolved. V lost 4 bases to trimming and J lost 6 bases, with 13 bases between them. The CDR3 runs to 14 residues. Germline V lookup: CDR1 SNHLY, CDR2 FYNNEI. The CDR3 reads CASSAAGRGQPQHF. The CDR3 DNA reads as TGTGCCAGCAGTGCAGCGGGGAGAGGTCAGCCCCAGCATTTT.

The chain links TRBV7-9 to TRBJ2-1; 9 nucleotides match TRBD2. The V and J ends lost 5 bases and 7 bases, in that order; junction bases with no gene match: 9. Germline CDR1 is SEHNR and CDR2 is FQNEAQ (reference sequence). There are 15 residues in the CDR3. This CDR3 reads CASSPAGGAANEQFF. CDR3 in DNA: TGTGCCAGCAGCCCGGCGGGGGGGGCCGCAAATGAGCAGTTCTTC. The full variable domain, its missing parts supplied by reference TRBV7-9 and TRBJ2-1, is DTGVSQNPRHKITKRGQNVTFRCDPISEHNRLYWYRQTLGQGPEFLTYFQNEAQLEKSRLLSDRFSAERPKGSFSTLEIQRTEQGDSAMYLCASSPAGGAANEQFFGPGTRLTVL.

CDR3 DNA sequence: TGTGCCAGCGACCGGGACAGTACCTACAATGAGCAGTTCTTC. This sequence encodes CASDRDSTYNEQFF. The V call is TRBV2, the J call TRBJ2-1; 7 bases line up with TRBD1. V was clipped by 8 bases and J by 2 bases; unmatched bases: 6. In germline, CDR1 is SNHLY, CDR2 FYNNEI. This CDR3 has 14 residues.

The rearrangement uses TRBV7-2 and TRBJ1-2, with D possibly TRBD1 on 5 matching bases. V lost 2 bases and J 1 base, leaving 8 bases between the germline ends. CDR1 SGHTA and CDR2 FQGNSA come from the germline V gene. The length of the CDR3 is 14 residues. The CDR3 region is CASSLRQSNYGYTF. As DNA, the CDR3 is TGTGCCAGCAGCTTAAGACAGAGTAACTATGGCTACACCTTC.

This clone was recorded many times. V is TRBV6-5 and J is TRBJ2-7, with D possibly TRBD2 on 6 matching bases. The V end lost 5 bases, the J end lost 3 bases, and 11 bases lay between the germline ends. CDR3 length: 13 residues. Germline CDR1 and CDR2: MNHEY and SVGAGI. This CDR3 reads CASSIGTGYEQYF. DNA of the CDR3: TGTGCCAGCAGTATCGGGACTGGCTACGAGCAGTACTTC.

The gene calls are TRBV6-5 and TRBJ2-1; 9 bases fit TRBD2. Germline V lookup: CDR1 MNHEY, CDR2 SVGAGI. CDR3 size: 15 residues. J was trimmed by 4 bases and V by 2 bases; bases with no gene match: 3. The CDR3: CASSYASGIYNEQFF. The CDR3 DNA reads as TGTGCCAGCAGTTACGCTAGCGGGATATACAATGAGCAGTTCTTC.

The chain couples TRBV10-3 to TRBJ2-1; TRBD2 is a possible D gene (6 bases). The germline V and J ends were trimmed by 10 bases and 14 bases, with 21 bases remaining between them. Germline V CDR1 and CDR2: ENHRY, SYGVKD. The CDR3 consists of 12 residues. The CDR3 loop is CATCGQEGCEFF. As DNA, the CDR3 is TGTGCCACCTGCGGGCAGGAGGGGTGTGAGTTCTTC.

The chain links TRBV7-9 to TRBJ1-1, with 9 bases identical to TRBD1. Trimming at V came to 6 bases and at J to 7 bases, leaving 6 bases not matched to a gene. The CDR3 covers 13 residues. The germline CDR1 and CDR2 sequences are SEHNR and FQNEAQ (reference sequence). CDR3 in amino acids: CASRAGQGLEAFF. CDR3 DNA sequence: TGTGCCAGCAGAGCCGGACAGGGGCTTGAAGCTTTCTTT. Full variable domain (outside the CDR3, taken from reference TRBV7-9 and TRBJ1-1): DTGVSQNPRHKITKRGQNVTFRCDPISEHNRLYWYRQTLGQGPEFLTYFQNEAQLEKSRLLSDRFSAERPKGSFSTLEIQRTEQGDSAMYLCASRAGQGLEAFFGQGTRLTVV.

The chain employs TRBV28 and TRBJ1-5; D is undetermined. The V gene's germline CDR1 is MDHEN and CDR2 SYDVKM. The ends were cut back, 8 bases at V and 1 base at J, with 15 bases in the middle. The CDR3 spans 15 residues. CDR3 in DNA: TGTGCCAGCCGTAGTATCGACTTAAGCAATCAGCCCCAGCATTTT. Its protein is CASRSIDLSNQPQHF.

The genes are TRBV11-2 and TRBJ1-2, with 10 bases aligning to TRBD1. Trimming cost V 1 base and J 4 bases; bases outside gene matches: 9. The CDR3 is 17 residues long. Germline V gene lookup returns CDR1 SGHAT and CDR2 FQNNGV. CDR3 loop: CASSLGGTGAVLYGYTF. CDR3 bases: TGTGCCAGCAGCTTAGGGGGGACAGGGGCGGTTCTCTATGGCTACACCTTC.

The chain couples TRBV2 to TRBJ2-7, with 9 bases identical to TRBD1. After removal of 5 bases from V and 7 bases from J, the junction contained 9 bases not matched to a gene. Germline CDR1 and CDR2: SNHLY and FYNNEI. There are 14 residues in the CDR3. CDR3 nucleotides: TGTGCCAGCAGTCCTCTCCGGGGACAGGGAGAGCAGTACTTC. It translates to CASSPLRGQGEQYF.

The rearrangement joins TRBV12-2 to TRBJ2-2; the D segment call TRBD2 is taken from the table without a DNA check. TRBV12-2 is marked as a pseudogene. The CDR3 has 18 amino acids. CDR3 amino acids: CASRLAGYSGSGIGELFF. CDR3 nucleotides: TGTGCAAGTCGCTTAGCGGGCTATAGCGGGAGTGGGATCGGGGAGCTGTTTTTT.

The chain combines TRBV4-3 with TRBJ2-1; 12 bases line up with TRBD2. V shed 4 bases and J 7 bases; nucleotides not matched to a gene: 5. In germline, CDR1 is LGHNA, CDR2 YSLEER. This CDR3 is built from 15 residues. The CDR3 DNA reads TGCGCCAGCAGCCCTCTAGCGGGGGGGCGGAATGAGCAGTTCTTC. Encoded protein: CASSPLAGGRNEQFF.

The chain links TRBV19 to TRBJ2-2, with TRBD1 matching 8 bases. The CDR3 runs to 17 residues. Trimming removed 5 bases from V and 3 bases from J; junction bases left unmatched: 11. Per germline, CDR1 LNHDA and CDR2 SQIVND (reference sequence). CDR3 region: CASSPLRGQGYTGELFF. The CDR3 bases are TGTGCCAGTAGTCCCCTTCGAGGACAGGGATACACCGGGGAGCTGTTTTTT.

This chain links TRBV27 with TRBJ2-7; D unclear. Trimming cost V 7 bases and J 3 bases, with 13 bases left between them. The CDR3 loop spans 13 amino acids. Per the germline V gene, CDR1 is MNHEY and CDR2 is SMNVEV (reference sequence). In DNA form, the CDR3 reads TGTGCCAGCACACAGAGTTCGGTCTACGAGCAGTACTTC. Translation gives CASTQSSVYEQYF.

The CDR3, as DNA: TGTGCCAGCAGCTCCTACAGGGTCTATAATTCACCCCTCCACTTT. Translating it yields CASSSYRVYNSPLHF. The chain carries TRBV7-2 and TRBJ1-6, with D perhaps TRBD1 (6 bases). V was trimmed by 4 bases and J by 3 bases, leaving 10 bases between them. The CDR3 covers 15 residues. Germline values: CDR1 SGHTA, CDR2 FQGNSA.

The rearrangement links TRBV4-3 to TRBJ1-2, with 7 bases matching TRBD1. The V and J ends lost 8 bases and 4 bases, in that order; junction bases with no gene match: 7. This CDR3 is 13 amino acids long. Germline CDR1 is LGHNA and CDR2 is YSLEER. DNA of the CDR3: TGCGCCAGCGGGCCCTACAGGGGCTATGGCTACACCTTC. This gives the protein CASGPYRGYGYTF.

The chain recombines TRBV2 with TRBJ2-3; 10 bases match TRBD2. Germline CDR1 is SNHLY and CDR2 is FYNNEI. V lost 4 bases and J lost 4; bases outside the gene matches: 2. This CDR3 region has 14 residues. CDR3 protein: CASSVLAGADTQYF. Written as DNA, the CDR3 is TGTGCCAGCAGTGTCCTAGCGGGAGCAGATACGCAGTATTTT.

This clone came up once. The V gene is TRBV12-5, the J gene TRBJ2-3, with 14 bases matching TRBD2. CDR1 and CDR2 (germline): LGHNT, FRNRAP. This CDR3 is 17 amino acids long. V lost 6 bases, J lost 3 bases, and 8 bases stayed unmatched. CDR3 residues: CASGPGTSGGKTDTQYF. For the CDR3, the DNA is TGTGCTAGTGGCCCAGGGACTAGCGGGGGCAAAACAGATACGCAGTATTTT.

This clone occurred a few times. The chain carries TRBV27 and TRBJ2-1; 8 nucleotides match TRBD2. Germline lookup yields CDR1 MNHEY and CDR2 SMNVEV (reference sequence). The V and J ends lost 5 bases and 5 bases, in that order; junction bases with no gene match: 8. The CDR3 loop spans 15 amino acids. The CDR3 coding sequence is TGTGCCAGCAGTCCCCTGACTAGCGAGCACAATGAGCAGTTCTTC. Translated, it gives CASSPLTSEHNEQFF.

This chain joins TRBV4-1 and TRBJ1-6, with D perhaps matching TRBD1 (6 bases). V was clipped by 0 bases and J by 4 bases, with 13 bases between them. The germline V gene encodes CDR1 MGHRA and CDR2 YSYEKL. The CDR3 extends over 17 amino acids. CDR3 bases: TGCGCCAGCAGCCAAGATAGATTCACAGGGTATAATTCACCCCTCCACTTT. This translates into CASSQDRFTGYNSPLHF.